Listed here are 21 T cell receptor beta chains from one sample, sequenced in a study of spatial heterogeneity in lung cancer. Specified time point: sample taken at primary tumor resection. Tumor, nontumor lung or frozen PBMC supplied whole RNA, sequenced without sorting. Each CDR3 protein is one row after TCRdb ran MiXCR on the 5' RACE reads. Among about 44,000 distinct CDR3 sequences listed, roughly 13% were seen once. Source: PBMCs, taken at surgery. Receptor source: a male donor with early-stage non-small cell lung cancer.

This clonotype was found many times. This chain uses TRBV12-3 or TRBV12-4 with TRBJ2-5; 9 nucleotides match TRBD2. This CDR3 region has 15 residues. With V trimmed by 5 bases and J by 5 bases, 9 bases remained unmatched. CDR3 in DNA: TGTGCCAGCAGTCCCCGGCTAGCGGGACGGGAGACCCAGTACTTC. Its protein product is CASSPRLAGRETQYF.

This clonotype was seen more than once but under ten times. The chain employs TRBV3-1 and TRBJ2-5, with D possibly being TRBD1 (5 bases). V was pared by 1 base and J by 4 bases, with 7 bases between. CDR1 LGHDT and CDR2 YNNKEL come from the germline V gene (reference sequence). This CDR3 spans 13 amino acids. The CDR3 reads CASSQVQGETQYF. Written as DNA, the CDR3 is TGTGCCAGCAGCCAAGTTCAGGGAGAGACCCAGTACTTC.

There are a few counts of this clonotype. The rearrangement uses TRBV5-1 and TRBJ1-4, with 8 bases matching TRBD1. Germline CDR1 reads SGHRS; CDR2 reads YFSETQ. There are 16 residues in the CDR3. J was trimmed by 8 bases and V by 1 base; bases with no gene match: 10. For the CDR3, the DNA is TGCGCCAGCAGCTTGCCTTTACAGGGGGTAGGAGAAAAACTGTTTTTT. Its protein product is CASSLPLQGVGEKLFF.

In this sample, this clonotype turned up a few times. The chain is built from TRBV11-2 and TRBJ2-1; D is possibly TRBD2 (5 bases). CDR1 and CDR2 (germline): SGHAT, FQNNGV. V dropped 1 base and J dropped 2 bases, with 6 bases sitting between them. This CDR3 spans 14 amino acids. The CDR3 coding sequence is TGTGCCAGCAGCTTAGGAGGGACCTACAATGAGCAGTTCTTC. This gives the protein CASSLGGTYNEQFF.

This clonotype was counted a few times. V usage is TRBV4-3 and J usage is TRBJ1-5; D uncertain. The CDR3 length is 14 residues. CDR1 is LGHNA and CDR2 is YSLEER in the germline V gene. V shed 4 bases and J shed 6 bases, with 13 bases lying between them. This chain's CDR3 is CASSLKEGIQPQHF. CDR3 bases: TGCGCCAGCAGCCTAAAAGAGGGAATTCAGCCCCAGCATTTT.

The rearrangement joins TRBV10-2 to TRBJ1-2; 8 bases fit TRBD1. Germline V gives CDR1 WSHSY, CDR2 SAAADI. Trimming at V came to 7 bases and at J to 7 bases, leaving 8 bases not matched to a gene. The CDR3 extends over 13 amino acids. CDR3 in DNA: TGCGCCAGCACTTGGACAGGGCAAGGTGGCTACACCTTC. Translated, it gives CASTWTGQGGYTF.

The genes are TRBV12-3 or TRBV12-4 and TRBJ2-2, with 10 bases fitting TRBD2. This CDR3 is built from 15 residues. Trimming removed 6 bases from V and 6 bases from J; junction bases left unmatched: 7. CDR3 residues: CASSPIAGGAGELFF. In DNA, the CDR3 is TGTGCCAGCAGCCCTATAGCGGGGGGCGCCGGGGAGCTGTTTTTT.

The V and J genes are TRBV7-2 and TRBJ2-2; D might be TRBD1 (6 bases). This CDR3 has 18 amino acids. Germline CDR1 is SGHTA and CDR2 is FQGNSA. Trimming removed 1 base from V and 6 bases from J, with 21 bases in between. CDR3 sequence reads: CASSLVGTGIGDPGELFF. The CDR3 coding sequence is TGTGCCAGCAGCTTAGTGGGAACAGGGATCGGGGATCCCGGGGAGCTGTTTTTT.

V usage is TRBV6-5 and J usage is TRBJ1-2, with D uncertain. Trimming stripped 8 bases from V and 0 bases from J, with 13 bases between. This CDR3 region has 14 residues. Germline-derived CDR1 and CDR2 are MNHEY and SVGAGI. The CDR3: CASSSDAANYGYTF. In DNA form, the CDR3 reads TGTGCCAGCTCCTCAGATGCAGCTAACTATGGCTACACCTTC.

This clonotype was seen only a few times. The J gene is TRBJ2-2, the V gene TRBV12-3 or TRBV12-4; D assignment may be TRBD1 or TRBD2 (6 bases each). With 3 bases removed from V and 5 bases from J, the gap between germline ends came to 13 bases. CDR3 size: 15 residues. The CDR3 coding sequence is TGTGCCAGCAGTTTCGGCCTAGGGGGGACCGGGGAGCTGTTTTTT. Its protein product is CASSFGLGGTGELFF.

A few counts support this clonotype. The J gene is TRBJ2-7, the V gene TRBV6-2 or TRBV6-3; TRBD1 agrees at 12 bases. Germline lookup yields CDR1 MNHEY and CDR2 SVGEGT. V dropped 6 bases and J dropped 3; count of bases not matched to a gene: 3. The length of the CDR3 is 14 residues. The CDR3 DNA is TGTGCCAGCAGAGGGACAGGGGGCTTCTACGAGCAGTACTTC. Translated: CASRGTGGFYEQYF.

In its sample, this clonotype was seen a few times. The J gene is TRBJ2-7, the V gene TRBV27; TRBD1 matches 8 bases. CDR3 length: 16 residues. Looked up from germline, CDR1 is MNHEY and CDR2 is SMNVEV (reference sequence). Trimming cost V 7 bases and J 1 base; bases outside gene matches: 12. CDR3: CASISAGQVISYEQYF. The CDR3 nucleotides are TGTGCCAGCATTTCCGCGGGACAGGTCATATCCTACGAGCAGTACTTC.

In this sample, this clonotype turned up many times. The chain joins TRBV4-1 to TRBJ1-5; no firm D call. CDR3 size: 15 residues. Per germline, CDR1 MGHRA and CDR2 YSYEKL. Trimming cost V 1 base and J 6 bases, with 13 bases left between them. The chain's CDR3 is CASSQGGAGVQPQHF. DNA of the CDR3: TGCGCCAGCAGCCAAGGGGGAGCGGGAGTTCAGCCCCAGCATTTT.

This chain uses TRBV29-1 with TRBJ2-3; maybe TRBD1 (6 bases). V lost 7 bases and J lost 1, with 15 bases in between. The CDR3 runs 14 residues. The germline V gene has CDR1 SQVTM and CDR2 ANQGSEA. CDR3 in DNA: TGCAGCGCGTCGGACAGTGTGGGCACAGATACGCAGTATTTT. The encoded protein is CSASDSVGTDTQYF.

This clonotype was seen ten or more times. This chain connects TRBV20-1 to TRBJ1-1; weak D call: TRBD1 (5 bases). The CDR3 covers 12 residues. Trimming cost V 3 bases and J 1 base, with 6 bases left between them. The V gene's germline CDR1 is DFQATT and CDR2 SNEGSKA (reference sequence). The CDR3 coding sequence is TGCAGTGCTAGCGGGGGGAACACTGAAGCTTTCTTT. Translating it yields CSASGGNTEAFF.

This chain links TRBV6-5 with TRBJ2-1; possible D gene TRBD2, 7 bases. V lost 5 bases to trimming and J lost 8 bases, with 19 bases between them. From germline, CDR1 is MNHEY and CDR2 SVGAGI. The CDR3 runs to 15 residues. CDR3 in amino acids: CASSRLAEGGDEQFF. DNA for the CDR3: TGTGCCAGCAGTCGCCTAGCGGAGGGGGGCGATGAGCAGTTCTTC.

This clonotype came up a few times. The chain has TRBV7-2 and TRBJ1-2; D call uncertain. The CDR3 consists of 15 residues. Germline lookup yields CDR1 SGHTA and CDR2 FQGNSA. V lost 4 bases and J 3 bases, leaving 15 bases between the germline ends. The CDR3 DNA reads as TGTGCCAGCAGCTCCGACCCGCGGGTTCACTATGGCTACACCTTC. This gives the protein CASSSDPRVHYGYTF.

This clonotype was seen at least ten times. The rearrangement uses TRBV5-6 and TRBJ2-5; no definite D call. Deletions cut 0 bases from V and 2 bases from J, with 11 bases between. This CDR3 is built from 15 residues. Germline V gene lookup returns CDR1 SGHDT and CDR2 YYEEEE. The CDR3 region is CASSLAKPVQETQYF. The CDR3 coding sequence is TGTGCCAGCAGCTTGGCCAAGCCGGTTCAAGAGACCCAGTACTTC.

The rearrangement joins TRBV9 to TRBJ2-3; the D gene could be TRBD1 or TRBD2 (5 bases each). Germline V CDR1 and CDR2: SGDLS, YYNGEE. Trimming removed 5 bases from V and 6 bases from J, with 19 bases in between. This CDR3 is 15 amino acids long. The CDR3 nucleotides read TGTGCCAGCAGTGTTCGCTCAGGGACCGGGGATACGCAGTATTTT. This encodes CASSVRSGTGDTQYF.

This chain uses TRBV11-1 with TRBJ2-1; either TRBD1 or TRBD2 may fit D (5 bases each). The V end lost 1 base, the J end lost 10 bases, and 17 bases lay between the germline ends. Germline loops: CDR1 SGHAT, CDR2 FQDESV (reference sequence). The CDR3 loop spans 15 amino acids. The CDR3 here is CASSLGQQLGNEQFF. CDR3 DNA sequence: TGTGCCAGCAGCTTAGGACAGCAACTCGGGAACGAGCAGTTCTTC.

The CDR3 sequence: CASSPLATLISYEQYF. The CDR3 DNA follows: TGTGCCAGCAGCCCACTAGCGACCCTGATCTCCTACGAGCAGTACTTC. The J gene is TRBJ2-7, the V gene TRBV27, with 7 nucleotides matching TRBD2. In germline, CDR1 is MNHEY, CDR2 SMNVEV (reference sequence). The CDR3 is made up of 16 amino acids. Germline trimming cut 6 bases from V and 0 bases from J; bases unmatched to any gene: 11.